A single sample is the source of the 5 T cell receptor beta chains below, sequenced in a study of CXCR3-negative and CXCR3-positive naive CD8 T cells. The method, 5' RACE with UMI labels, was used to prepare the TRB cDNA libraries. From its re-call of the 5' RACE reads, TCRdb lists each CDR3 protein once, without DNA. This listing includes tens of thousands of distinct CDR3 sequences. The antigens for these receptors are not known. General study findings and limits: CXCR3-positive naive cells had more hydrophobic TRB CDR3s than CXCR3-negative naive cells.

The sample taken for sequencing was naive CXCR3+ CD8+ T cells from blood. Subset defined: CD45RO-CCR7+CD27+CD95- naive CD8+ T cells expressing CXCR3 (TNR3+). Receptors originate from a human donor in good health. Some clones in this sample may be carry-over from other donors' samples.

V gene TRBV7-8 combines with J gene TRBJ2-3; the D call of TRBD2 rests on TCRdb alone, since no DNA is present to check it. Germline-derived CDR1 and CDR2 are SGHVS and FQNEAQ. This CDR3 spans 14 amino acids. CDR3 in amino acids: CASSWEVVGDTQYF.

The chain couples TRBV15 to TRBJ1-4. Germline V lookup: CDR1 LNHNV, CDR2 YYDKDF (reference sequence). This CDR3 contains 15 residues. CDR3 in amino acids: CATSREGNPNEKLFF.

The chain joins TRBV25-1 to TRBJ2-2; as DNA is missing, the TRBD2 call by TCRdb cannot be tested. The germline V gene has CDR1 MGHDK and CDR2 SYGVNS. This CDR3 contains 15 residues. This CDR3 reads CASSDGREFPGELFF.

The V and J genes are TRBV6-2 or TRBV6-3 and TRBJ2-1; there is no DNA to check the TCRdb D call of TRBD2. The V gene's germline CDR1 is MNHEY and CDR2 SVGEGT. The CDR3 covers 14 residues. CDR3 residues: CASSPGLARDEQFF.

The rearrangement uses TRBV5-5 and TRBJ2-3; TCRdb gives TRBD1 as the D gene, but with no DNA this cannot be confirmed. The CDR3 has 15 residues. Germline CDR1 is SGHKS and CDR2 is YYEKEE (reference sequence). The CDR3 region is CASTSGTGVADTQYF.